These 2 T cell receptor beta chains were sequenced from one sample in a study of T cells in Graves' hyperthyroidism and ophthalmopathy. RNA transcripts served as the template for amplifying TCR beta CDR3 regions. In the first-round RT-PCR of the TCR CDR3, the HTBI primer set was used. TCRdb re-called the multiplex PCR reads with MiXCR, one entry per CDR3 protein. The profile covers 150,000 to 200,000 distinct CDR3 sequences, with less than 10% appearing a single time and approximately 24% taken by the ten largest. Sequenced input: blood. These receptors originate from a woman aged 18-29 years with Graves' hyperthyroidism that later progressed to Graves' ophthalmopathy.

There are many counts of this clonotype. This rearrangement joins TRBV24-1 to TRBJ2-1; 8 bases align to TRBD1. After removal of 3 bases from V and 3 bases from J, the junction contained 3 bases not matched to a gene. Germline loops: CDR1 KGHDR, CDR2 SFDVKD. The CDR3 consists of 15 residues. CDR3 amino acids: CATSDRTGFYNEQFF. The CDR3 nucleotides are TGTGCCACCAGTGATAGGACAGGGTTCTACAATGAGCAGTTCTTC.

This clonotype has a count of ten or more. The chain has TRBV3-1 and TRBJ1-1; 7 positions match TRBD1. The CDR3 loop spans 15 amino acids. Germline values: CDR1 LGHDT, CDR2 YNNKEL (reference sequence). V lost 0 bases to trimming and J lost 3 bases; unmatched junction nucleotides: 4. The CDR3 loop is CASSQDWDRHTEAFF. The DNA of the CDR3 is TGTGCCAGCAGCCAAGATTGGGACAGACACACTGAAGCTTTCTTT.